The 12 T cell receptor beta chains reported below all come from one sample, sequenced in a study of blood T cell repertoires in COVID-19. Sequenced by immunoSEQ multiplex PCR; TCRdb stores in-frame clones only, minus some. The sample lists some 270,000 clones, around 85% occurring once. Sample: PBMCs or T cells enriched from blood (not recorded which). These receptors all come from a woman in her twenties or thirties who had recovered from COVID-19.

The rearrangement joins TRBV15 to TRBJ1-2, with 8 bases lining up with TRBD1. Per germline, CDR1 LNHNV and CDR2 YYDKDF (reference sequence). CDR3 length: 14 residues. With V trimmed by 4 bases and J by 3 bases, 4 bases remained unmatched. The chain's CDR3 is CATSTRQGHYGYTF. CDR3 nucleotides: TGTGCCACCAGCACGAGACAGGGGCACTATGGCTACACCTTC.

The CDR3, as DNA: TGTGCCATCAAGGGGTCGTCGACTGGAAACACCATATATTTT. Its protein is CAIKGSSTGNTIYF. The rearrangement joins TRBV10-3 to TRBJ1-3; possible D gene TRBD1, 5 bases. The CDR3 length is 14 residues. Trimming took off 7 bases at V and 2 bases at J, with 12 bases between the two ends. Germline assignment: CDR1 ENHRY and CDR2 SYGVKD.

V usage is TRBV19 and J usage is TRBJ1-5; D gene uncertain. The CDR3 spans 16 residues. Looked up from germline, CDR1 is LNHDA and CDR2 is SQIVND (reference sequence). The V gene lost 4 bases and the J gene lost 3 bases, with 16 bases spanning the gap. The CDR3 bases are TGTGCCAGTAGTAGCCCCCCCCACGGTTACAATCAGCCCCAGCATTTT. Protein: CASSSPPHGYNQPQHF.

The chain carries TRBV29-1 and TRBJ2-3; the D is unclear. The CDR3 is 12 amino acids. Germline V gene data show CDR1 as SQVTM and CDR2 as ANQGSEA. Trimming pared 6 bases from V and 3 bases from J, leaving 10 bases between. The CDR3 DNA follows: TGCAGCGTCGCCTTCGGGACAGATACGCAGTATTTT. Protein product: CSVAFGTDTQYF.

V and J are TRBV4-1 and TRBJ1-3, with 8 bases lining up with TRBD1. CDR1 is MGHRA and CDR2 is YSYEKL in the germline V gene. The CDR3 is made up of 17 amino acids. The J segment lost 1 base and the V segment lost 5 bases, leaving 10 bases of the junction unmatched. As DNA, the CDR3 is TGCGCCAGCAGCTCTCGACAGGGGATGGGTTCTGGAAACACCATATATTTT. Amino acid sequence: CASSSRQGMGSGNTIYF.

The chain is built from TRBV7-9 and TRBJ1-2; D unresolved. The length of the CDR3 is 15 residues. Germline V gene data show CDR1 as SEHNR and CDR2 as FQNEAQ (reference sequence). V gave up 4 bases and J gave up 5 bases, with 17 bases separating them. Here the CDR3 reads CASSSRLDDVYGYTF. CDR3 coding DNA: TGTGCCAGCAGCTCTAGACTGGATGATGTTTATGGCTACACCTTC.

The chain links TRBV7-7 to TRBJ2-1; D may be TRBD1 (5 bases). The CDR3 has 15 amino acids. Trimming left V 1 base short and J 3 bases short, with 10 bases between. Germline V lookup: CDR1 SSHAT, CDR2 FNYEAQ (reference sequence). Here the CDR3 DNA reads TGTGCCAGCAGCTTAGGGGTGACAGTCTACAATGAGCAGTTCTTC. Residues: CASSLGVTVYNEQFF.

The table lists this clone with a few counts. This chain connects TRBV7-3 to TRBJ1-5, with 8 bases matching TRBD1. The CDR3 has 16 residues. V trimming: 5 bases; J trimming: 1 base; junction bases outside the gene matches: 7. Germline V gene lookup returns CDR1 SGHTA and CDR2 FQGTGA. The chain's CDR3 is CASSPGDRPSNQPQHF. CDR3 DNA: TGTGCCAGCAGCCCTGGGGACAGGCCCAGCAATCAGCCCCAGCATTTT.

The chain has TRBV27 and TRBJ2-5; 7 positions match TRBD1. The CDR3 spans 17 residues. Trimming removed 2 bases from V and 4 bases from J; junction bases left unmatched: 13. Germline loops: CDR1 MNHEY, CDR2 SMNVEV (reference sequence). CDR3: CASSLGPRQGRGETQYF. CDR3 nucleotide sequence: TGTGCCAGCAGTTTAGGCCCTCGACAGGGCAGGGGAGAGACCCAGTACTTC.

V and J are TRBV19 and TRBJ2-2, with a weak D call TRBD1 (6 bases). This CDR3 has 14 residues. Germline loops: CDR1 LNHDA, CDR2 SQIVND (reference sequence). Trimming pared 8 bases from V and 3 bases from J, leaving 13 bases between. CDR3 in DNA: TGTGCCAGTTCCGGGACACCCTACACCGGGGAGCTGTTTTTT. This sequence encodes CASSGTPYTGELFF.

This clone appeared a single time. This chain links TRBV7-9 with TRBJ2-7; 9 bases are a match to TRBD1. V dropped 2 bases and J dropped 1; count of bases not matched to a gene: 15. Germline lookup yields CDR1 SEHNR and CDR2 FQNEAQ (reference sequence). The CDR3 sequence is 19 residues long. This chain's CDR3 is CASSLSGTGSYPSSYEQYF. For the CDR3, the DNA is TGTGCCAGCAGCTTAAGCGGGACAGGGTCCTACCCATCATCCTACGAGCAGTACTTC. The complete variable domain, with remaining parts taken from reference TRBV7-9 and TRBJ2-7, reads DTGVSQNPRHKITKRGQNVTFRCDPISEHNRLYWYRQTLGQGPEFLTYFQNEAQLEKSRLLSDRFSAERPKGSFSTLEIQRTEQGDSAMYLCASSLSGTGSYPSSYEQYFGPGTRLTVT.

The chain carries TRBV19 and TRBJ2-1; 8 bases align to TRBD1. This CDR3 contains 15 residues. Unmatched junction bases numbered 5, after V lost 3 bases and J lost 4 bases. The germline CDR1 and CDR2 sequences are LNHDA and SQIVND (reference sequence). CDR3 loop: CASSINGQGYNEQFF. In nucleotides, the CDR3 is TGTGCCAGTAGTATCAATGGACAGGGTTACAATGAGCAGTTCTTC.